The present TCR beta chain was sequenced within a study of shared clonotypes between healthy human individuals. Study findings and constraints: Naive CD4 clonotypes were shared across a few donors at 4.5% to 6.5%.

Germline loops: CDR1 SEHNR, CDR2 FQNEAQ (reference sequence). The CDR3 has 16 amino acids. V gave up 1 base and J gave up 4 bases; unmatched junction bases: 6. TCRdb's table, derived via immunoSEQ multiplex PCR, lists solely in-frame clones and lacks some. The sample consists of approximately 1,500,000 clones, over 95% of them appearing once. For this clone: Its matching antigen is unknown.

CD4+ cells underwent separation, giving CD45RA+ naive and CD45RA-negative memory subsets. The TCR comes from a young man in good health. V and J are TRBV7-9 and TRBJ2-3, with TRBD2 identical over 9 bases. Sequenced material: naive CD4+ T cells sorted from blood. The subset: CD45RA+ positively selected. CDR3 amino acids: CASSLVGGRASDTQYF. The CDR3 coding sequence is TGTGCCAGCAGCTTAGTTGGCGGGAGGGCCTCAGATACGCAGTATTTT.